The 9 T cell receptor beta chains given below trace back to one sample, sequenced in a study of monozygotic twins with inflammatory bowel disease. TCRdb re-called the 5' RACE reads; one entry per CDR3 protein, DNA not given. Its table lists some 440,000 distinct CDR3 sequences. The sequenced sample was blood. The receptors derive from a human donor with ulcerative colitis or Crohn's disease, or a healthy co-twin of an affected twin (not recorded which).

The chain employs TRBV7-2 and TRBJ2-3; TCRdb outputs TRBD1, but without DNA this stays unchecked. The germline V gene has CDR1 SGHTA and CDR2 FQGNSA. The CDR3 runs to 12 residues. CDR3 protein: CASSSDRTLLYF.

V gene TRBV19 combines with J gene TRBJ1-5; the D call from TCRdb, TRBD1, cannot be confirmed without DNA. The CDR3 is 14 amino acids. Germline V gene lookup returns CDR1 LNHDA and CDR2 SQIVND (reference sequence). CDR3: CASKGQGVGQPQHF.

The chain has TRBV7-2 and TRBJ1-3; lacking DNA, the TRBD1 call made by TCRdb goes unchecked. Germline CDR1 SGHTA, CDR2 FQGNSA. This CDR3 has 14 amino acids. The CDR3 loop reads CASSTRVSGNTIYF. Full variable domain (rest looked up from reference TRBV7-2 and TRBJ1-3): GAGVSQSPSNKVTEKGKDVELRCDPISGHTALYWYRQSLGQGLEFLIYFQGNSAPDKSGLPSDRFSAERTGGSVSTLTIQRTQQEDSAVYLCASSTRVSGNTIYFGEGSWLTVV.

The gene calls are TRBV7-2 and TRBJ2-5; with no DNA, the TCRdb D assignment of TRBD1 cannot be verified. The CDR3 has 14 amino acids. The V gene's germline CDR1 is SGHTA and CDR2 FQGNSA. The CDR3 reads CASSPGGGEETQYF. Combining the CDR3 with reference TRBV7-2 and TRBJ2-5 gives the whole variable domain GAGVSQSPSNKVTEKGKDVELRCDPISGHTALYWYRQSLGQGLEFLIYFQGNSAPDKSGLPSDRFSAERTGGSVSTLTIQRTQQEDSAVYLCASSPGGGEETQYFGPGTRLLVL.

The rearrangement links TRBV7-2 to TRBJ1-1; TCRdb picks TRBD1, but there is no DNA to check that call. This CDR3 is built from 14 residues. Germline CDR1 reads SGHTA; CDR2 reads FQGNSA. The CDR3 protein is CASSGTGSRAEAFF.

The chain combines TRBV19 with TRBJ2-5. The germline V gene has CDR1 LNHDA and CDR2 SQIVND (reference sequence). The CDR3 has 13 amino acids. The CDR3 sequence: CASSISTRETQYF.

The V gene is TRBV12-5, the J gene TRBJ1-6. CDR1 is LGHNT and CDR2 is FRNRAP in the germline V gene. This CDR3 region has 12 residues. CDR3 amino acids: CASGLINSPLHF.

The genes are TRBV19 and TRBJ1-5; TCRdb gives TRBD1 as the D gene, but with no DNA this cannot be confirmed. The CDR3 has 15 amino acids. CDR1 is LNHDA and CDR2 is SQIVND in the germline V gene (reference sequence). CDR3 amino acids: CASGSGGQGYQPQHF.

This chain's CDR3 is CASSLNAGNYGYTF. The J gene is TRBJ1-2, the V gene TRBV12-3 or TRBV12-4. This CDR3 has 14 residues.